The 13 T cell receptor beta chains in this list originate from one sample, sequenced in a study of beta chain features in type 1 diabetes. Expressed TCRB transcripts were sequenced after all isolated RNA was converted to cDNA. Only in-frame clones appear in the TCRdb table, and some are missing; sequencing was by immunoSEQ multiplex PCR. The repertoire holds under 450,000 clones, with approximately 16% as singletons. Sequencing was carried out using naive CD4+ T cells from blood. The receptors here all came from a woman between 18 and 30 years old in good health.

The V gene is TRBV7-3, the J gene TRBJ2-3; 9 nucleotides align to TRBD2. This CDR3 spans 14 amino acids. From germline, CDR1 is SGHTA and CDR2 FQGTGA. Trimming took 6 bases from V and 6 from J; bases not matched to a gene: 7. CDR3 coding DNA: TGTGCCAGCAGTCCCGTTAGCGGGAGTGATACGCAGTATTTT. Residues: CASSPVSGSDTQYF. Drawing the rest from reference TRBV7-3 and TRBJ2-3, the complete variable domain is GAGVSQTPSNKVTEKGKYVELRCDPISGHTALYWYRQSLGQGPEFLIYFQGTGAADDSGLPNDRFFAVRPEGSVSTLKIQRTERGDSAVYLCASSPVSGSDTQYFGPGTRLTVL.

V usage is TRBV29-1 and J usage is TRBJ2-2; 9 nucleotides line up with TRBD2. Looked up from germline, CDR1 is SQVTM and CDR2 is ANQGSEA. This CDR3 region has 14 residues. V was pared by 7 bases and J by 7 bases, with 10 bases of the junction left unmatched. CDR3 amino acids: CSAVAGVFLGELFF. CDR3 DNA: TGCAGCGCCGTAGCGGGAGTATTTCTCGGGGAGCTGTTTTTT.

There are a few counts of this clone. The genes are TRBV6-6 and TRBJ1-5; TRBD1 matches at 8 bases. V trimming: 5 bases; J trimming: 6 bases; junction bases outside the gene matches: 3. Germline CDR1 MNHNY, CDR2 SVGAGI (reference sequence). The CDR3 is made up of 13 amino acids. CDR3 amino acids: CASSRTGSQPQHF. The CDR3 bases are TGTGCCAGCAGTCGGACAGGGAGTCAGCCCCAGCATTTT.

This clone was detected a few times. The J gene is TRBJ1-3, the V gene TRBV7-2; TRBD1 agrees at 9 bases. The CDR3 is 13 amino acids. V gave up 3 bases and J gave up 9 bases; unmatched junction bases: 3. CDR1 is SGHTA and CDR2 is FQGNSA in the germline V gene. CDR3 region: CASSFDRGGTIYF. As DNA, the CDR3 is TGTGCCAGCAGCTTTGACAGGGGGGGCACCATATATTTT.

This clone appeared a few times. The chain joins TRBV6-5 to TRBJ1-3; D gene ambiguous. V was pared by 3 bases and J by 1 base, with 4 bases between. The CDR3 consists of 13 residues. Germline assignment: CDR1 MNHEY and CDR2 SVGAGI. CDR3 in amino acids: CASSYRSGNTIYF. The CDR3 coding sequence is TGTGCCAGCAGTTATCGGTCTGGAAACACCATATATTTT.

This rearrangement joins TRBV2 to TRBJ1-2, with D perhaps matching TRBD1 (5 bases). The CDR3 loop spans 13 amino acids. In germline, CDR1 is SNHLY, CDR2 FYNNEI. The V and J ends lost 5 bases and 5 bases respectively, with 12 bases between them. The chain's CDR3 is CASSSDIYYGYTF. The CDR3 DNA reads TGTGCCAGCAGTTCGGACATCTATTATGGCTACACCTTC.

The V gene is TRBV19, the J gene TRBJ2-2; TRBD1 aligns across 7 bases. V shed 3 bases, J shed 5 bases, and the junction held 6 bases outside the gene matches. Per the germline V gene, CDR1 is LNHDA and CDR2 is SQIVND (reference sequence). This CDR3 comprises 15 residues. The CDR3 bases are TGTGCCAGTAGTATCGGAAGGGGGCAAACCGGGGAGCTGTTTTTT. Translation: CASSIGRGQTGELFF. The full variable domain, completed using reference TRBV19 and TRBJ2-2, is DGGITQSPKYLFRKEGQNVTLSCEQNLNHDAMYWYRQDPGQGLRLIYYSQIVNDFQKGDIAEGYSVSREKKESFPLTVTSAQKNPTAFYLCASSIGRGQTGELFFGEGSRLTVL.

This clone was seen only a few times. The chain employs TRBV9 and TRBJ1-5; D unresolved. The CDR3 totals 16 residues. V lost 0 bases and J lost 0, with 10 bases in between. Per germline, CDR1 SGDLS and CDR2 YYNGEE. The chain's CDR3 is CASSVGSYHSNQPQHF. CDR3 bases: TGTGCCAGCAGCGTAGGTTCCTACCATAGCAATCAGCCCCAGCATTTT.

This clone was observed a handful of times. CDR3 in DNA: TGTGCCAGCTTTGGACAGGGAAGGACTGAAGCTTTCTTT. Translation: CASFGQGRTEAFF. This chain joins TRBV6-5 and TRBJ1-1, with 8 positions matching TRBD1. V shed 8 bases, J shed 5 bases, and the junction held 7 bases outside the gene matches. The CDR3 totals 13 residues. Germline CDR1 MNHEY, CDR2 SVGAGI.

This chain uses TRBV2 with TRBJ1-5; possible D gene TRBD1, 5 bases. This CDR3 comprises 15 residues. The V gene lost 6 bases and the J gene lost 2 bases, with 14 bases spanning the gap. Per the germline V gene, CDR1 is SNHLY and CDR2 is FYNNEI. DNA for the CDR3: TGTGCCAGCAGAATGGGACTGTCGGGCAATCAGCCCCAGCATTTT. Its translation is CASRMGLSGNQPQHF.

CDR3 coding DNA: TGTGCCAGCAATCGTAAGAGGACAGGATCCTACGAGCAGTACTTC. Its translation: CASNRKRTGSYEQYF. The chain couples TRBV27 to TRBJ2-7, with 7 bases aligning to TRBD1. Trimming at V came to 7 bases and at J to 1 base, leaving 10 bases not matched to a gene. Germline V CDR1 and CDR2: MNHEY, SMNVEV (reference sequence). The CDR3 is 15 amino acids.

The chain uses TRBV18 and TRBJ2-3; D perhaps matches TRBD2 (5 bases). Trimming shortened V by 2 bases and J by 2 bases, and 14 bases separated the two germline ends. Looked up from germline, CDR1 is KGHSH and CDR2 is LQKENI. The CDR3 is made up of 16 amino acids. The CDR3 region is CASSPRGGQYTDTQYF. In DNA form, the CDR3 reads TGTGCCAGCTCACCAAGAGGCGGGCAGTACACAGATACGCAGTATTTT.

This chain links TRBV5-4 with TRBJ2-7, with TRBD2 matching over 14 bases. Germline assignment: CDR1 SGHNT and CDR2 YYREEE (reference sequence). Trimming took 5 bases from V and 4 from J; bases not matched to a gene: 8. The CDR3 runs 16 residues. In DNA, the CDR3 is TGTGCCAGCAGGTCCGGGACTAGCGGGAGTTGGTACGAGCAGTACTTC. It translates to CASRSGTSGSWYEQYF.